The 14 T cell receptor beta chains in this list originate from one sample, sequenced in a study of T cell changes during pregnancy in multiple sclerosis. Assay: immunoSEQ multiplex PCR; the TCRdb copy retains only in-frame clones and omits some. The sample consists of tens of thousands of clones, approximately 90% of them appearing once. The sequencing used peripheral blood, collected in the third trimester of pregnancy. These receptors originate from a female donor in good health, enrolled as a control in a pregnancy study.

The chain recombines TRBV20-1 with TRBJ1-1; D may be TRBD1 (6 bases). The V and J ends lost 3 bases and 8 bases respectively, with 10 bases between them. Germline CDR1 reads DFQATT; CDR2 reads SNEGSKA (reference sequence). This CDR3 is 11 amino acids long. The CDR3 nucleotides read TGCAGTGCTAGTTACAGGGCCGAAGCTTTCTTT. The encoded protein is CSASYRAEAFF.

The J gene is TRBJ2-2, the V gene TRBV28; possible D gene TRBD2, 6 bases. Trimming stripped 3 bases from V and 5 bases from J, with 10 bases between. The germline gives CDR1 MDHEN, CDR2 SYDVKM. The CDR3 loop spans 14 amino acids. The CDR3 protein is CASSFGGETGELFF. As DNA, the CDR3 is TGTGCCAGCAGTTTTGGAGGGGAAACCGGGGAGCTGTTTTTT.

The chain recombines TRBV19 with TRBJ1-1, with D tentatively TRBD1 (5 bases). This CDR3 region has 12 residues. Germline values: CDR1 LNHDA, CDR2 SQIVND (reference sequence). Trimming shortened V by 5 bases and J by 4 bases, and 8 bases separated the two germline ends. CDR3 region: CASSFGGTEAFF. CDR3 sequence (DNA): TGTGCCAGTAGTTTCGGGGGCACTGAAGCTTTCTTT.

This rearrangement joins TRBV5-1 to TRBJ2-1; a weak D match, TRBD2 (5 bases). The germline gives CDR1 SGHRS, CDR2 YFSETQ. This CDR3 has 16 residues. V lost 0 bases, J lost 0 bases, and 10 bases lay in between. The CDR3 here is CASSLGPGSSYNEQFF. The CDR3 DNA reads as TGCGCCAGCAGCTTGGGTCCGGGGAGCTCCTACAATGAGCAGTTCTTC.

The V and J genes are TRBV28 and TRBJ2-1; D possibly corresponds to TRBD2 (6 bases). This CDR3 comprises 13 residues. Looked up from germline, CDR1 is MDHEN and CDR2 is SYDVKM. V was cut by 2 bases and J by 11 bases, with 13 bases left in between. The CDR3 reads CASSLATSPKQFF. The DNA of the CDR3 is TGTGCCAGCAGTTTAGCGACTAGTCCCAAGCAGTTCTTC. The whole variable domain, remainder taken from reference TRBV28 and TRBJ2-1, is DVKVTQSSRYLVKRTGEKVFLECVQDMDHENMFWYRQDPGLGLRLIYFSYDVKMKEKGDIPEGYSVSREKKERFSLILESASTNQTSMYLCASSLATSPKQFFGPGTRLTVL.

The J gene is TRBJ2-2, the V gene TRBV9, with TRBD2 identical over 8 bases. With V trimmed by 1 base and J by 7 bases, 6 bases remained unmatched. CDR3 length: 15 amino acids. CDR1 and CDR2 (germline): SGDLS, YYNGEE. For the CDR3, the DNA is TGTGCCAGCAGCGTACAGGGACTAGATGGCGGGGAGCTGTTTTTT. Residues: CASSVQGLDGGELFF.

The chain combines TRBV6-5 with TRBJ1-2; TRBD1 matches at 9 bases. Looked up from germline, CDR1 is MNHEY and CDR2 is SVGAGI. The length of the CDR3 is 14 residues. Unmatched junction bases numbered 7, after V lost 3 bases and J lost 8 bases. CDR3 residues: CASSYFLGQGGYTF. CDR3 nucleotides: TGTGCCAGCAGTTATTTTCTAGGACAGGGGGGCTACACCTTC.

The chain employs TRBV5-1 and TRBJ2-7; 12 nucleotides match TRBD2. Germline CDR1 SGHRS, CDR2 YFSETQ. The V gene end was trimmed by 0 bases and the J gene end by 6 bases; junction bases not matched to a gene: 4. The CDR3 is 15 amino acids. Here the CDR3 DNA reads TGCGCCAGCAGCTTGGTGGTACTAGCGGGAGGCGAGCAGTACTTC. This gives the protein CASSLVVLAGGEQYF.

This clone was seen a handful of times. This sequence joins TRBV9 and TRBJ1-1, with 8 bases that match TRBD1. Losses at the gene ends were 0 bases for V and 7 bases for J; bases not matched to a gene: 2. The CDR3 runs to 13 residues. CDR1 is SGDLS and CDR2 is YYNGEE in the germline V gene. The CDR3 loop is CASSVVQGVEAFF. The CDR3 bases are TGTGCCAGCAGCGTAGTACAGGGGGTTGAAGCTTTCTTT.

This rearrangement joins TRBV11-2 to TRBJ1-3; D is undetermined. This CDR3 spans 13 amino acids. The germline CDR1 and CDR2 sequences are SGHAT and FQNNGV. V was pared by 4 bases and J by 2 bases, with 6 bases between. CDR3 sequence reads: CASSSSPGNTIYF. CDR3 bases: TGTGCCAGCAGCTCCTCCCCTGGAAACACCATATATTTT.

This clone was counted a single time. The J gene is TRBJ1-2, the V gene TRBV7-2; D unclear. V was cut by 6 bases and J by 6 bases, with 17 bases left in between. Germline CDR1 SGHTA, CDR2 FQGNSA. This CDR3 has 14 amino acids. CDR3 region: CASSRIRKRNGYTF. CDR3 nucleotides: TGTGCCAGCAGTCGGATCAGAAAGCGGAATGGCTACACCTTC.

The V and J genes are TRBV6-6 and TRBJ2-1; 7 nucleotides match TRBD1. This CDR3 is built from 15 residues. Germline trimming cut 6 bases from V and 3 bases from J; bases unmatched to any gene: 8. Looked up from germline, CDR1 is MNHNY and CDR2 is SVGAGI (reference sequence). The chain's CDR3 is CASSYTGTVYNEQFF. DNA for the CDR3: TGTGCCAGCAGCTACACCGGGACAGTCTACAATGAGCAGTTCTTC.

The V call is TRBV5-6, the J call TRBJ2-3; 7 nucleotides match TRBD1. This CDR3 is 14 amino acids long. From germline, CDR1 is SGHDT and CDR2 YYEEEE. V shed 3 bases, J shed 5 bases, and the junction held 6 bases outside the gene matches. CDR3 sequence: CASSSPDREDTQYF. The DNA of the CDR3 is TGTGCCAGCAGCTCTCCCGACAGGGAAGATACGCAGTATTTT.

This clone was counted a few times. This sequence joins TRBV28 and TRBJ2-1; D not certain. Germline values: CDR1 MDHEN, CDR2 SYDVKM. Deletions cut 5 bases from V and 0 bases from J, with 23 bases between. CDR3 size: 19 residues. The chain's CDR3 is CASSPLLTPMASSYNEQFF. CDR3 DNA sequence: TGTGCCAGCAGTCCCCTTTTGACTCCAATGGCGAGCTCCTACAATGAGCAGTTCTTC.